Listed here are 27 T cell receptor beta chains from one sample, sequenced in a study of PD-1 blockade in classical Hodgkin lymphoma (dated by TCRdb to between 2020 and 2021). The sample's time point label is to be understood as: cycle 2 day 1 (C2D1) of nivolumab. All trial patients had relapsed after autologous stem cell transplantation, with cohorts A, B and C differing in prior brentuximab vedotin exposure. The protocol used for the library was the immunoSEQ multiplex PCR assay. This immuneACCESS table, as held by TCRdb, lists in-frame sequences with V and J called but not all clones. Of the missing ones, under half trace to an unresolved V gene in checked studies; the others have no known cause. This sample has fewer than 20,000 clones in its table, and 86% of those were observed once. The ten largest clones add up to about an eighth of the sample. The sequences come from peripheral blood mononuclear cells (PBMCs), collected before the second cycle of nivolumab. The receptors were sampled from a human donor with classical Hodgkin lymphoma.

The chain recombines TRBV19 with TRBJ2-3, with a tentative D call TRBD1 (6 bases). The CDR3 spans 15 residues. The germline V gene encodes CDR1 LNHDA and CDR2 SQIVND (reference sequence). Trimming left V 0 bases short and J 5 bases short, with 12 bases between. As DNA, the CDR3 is TGTGCCAGTAGTATAGAGGGGGCCCGCGTAGATACGCAGTATTTT. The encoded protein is CASSIEGARVDTQYF.

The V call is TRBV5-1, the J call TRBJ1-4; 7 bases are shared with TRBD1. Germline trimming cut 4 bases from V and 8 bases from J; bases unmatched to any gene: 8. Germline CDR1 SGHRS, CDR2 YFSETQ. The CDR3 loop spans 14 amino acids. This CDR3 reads CASSGTGAEEKLFF. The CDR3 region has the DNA TGCGCCAGCAGCGGAACAGGGGCAGAGGAAAAACTGTTTTTT. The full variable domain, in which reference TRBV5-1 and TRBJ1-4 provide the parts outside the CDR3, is KAGVTQTPRYLIKTRGQQVTLSCSPISGHRSVSWYQQTPGQGLQFLFEYFSETQRNKGNFPGRFSGRQFSNSRSEMNVSTLELGDSALYLCASSGTGAEEKLFFGSGTQLSVL.

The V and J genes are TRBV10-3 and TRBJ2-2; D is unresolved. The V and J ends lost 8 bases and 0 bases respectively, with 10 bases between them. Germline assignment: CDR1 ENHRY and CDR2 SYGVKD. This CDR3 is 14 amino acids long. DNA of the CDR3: TGTGCCATCTTGGCAATTACGAACACCGGGGAGCTGTTTTTT. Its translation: CAILAITNTGELFF.

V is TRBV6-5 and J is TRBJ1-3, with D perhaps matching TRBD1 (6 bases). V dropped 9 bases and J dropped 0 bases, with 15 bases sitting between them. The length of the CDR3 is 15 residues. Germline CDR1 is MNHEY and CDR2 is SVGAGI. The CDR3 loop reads CASWSGQISGNTIYF. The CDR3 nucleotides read TGTGCCAGTTGGTCGGGACAAATCTCTGGAAACACCATATATTTT.

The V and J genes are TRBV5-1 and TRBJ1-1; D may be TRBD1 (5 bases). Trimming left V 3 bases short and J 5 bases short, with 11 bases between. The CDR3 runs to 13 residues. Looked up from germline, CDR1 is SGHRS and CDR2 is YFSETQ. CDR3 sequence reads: CASSSGGGTEAFF. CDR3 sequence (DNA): TGCGCCAGCAGCTCCGGGGGTGGTACTGAAGCTTTCTTT.

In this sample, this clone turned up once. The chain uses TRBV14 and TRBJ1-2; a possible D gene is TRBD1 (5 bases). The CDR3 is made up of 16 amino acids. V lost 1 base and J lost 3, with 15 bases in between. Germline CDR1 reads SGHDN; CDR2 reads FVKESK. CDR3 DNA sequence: TGTGCCAGCAGCCAAGTTTATGGGCAGGGCGACTATGGCTACACCTTC. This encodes CASSQVYGQGDYGYTF.

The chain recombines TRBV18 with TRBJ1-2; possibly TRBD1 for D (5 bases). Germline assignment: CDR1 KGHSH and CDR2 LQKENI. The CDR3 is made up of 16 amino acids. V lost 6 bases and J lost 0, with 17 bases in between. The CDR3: CASSAGRQSSNYGYTF. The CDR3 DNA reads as TGTGCCAGCTCCGCCGGGCGACAGTCCTCTAACTATGGCTACACCTTC. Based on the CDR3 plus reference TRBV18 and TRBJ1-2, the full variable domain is NAGVMQNPRHLVRRRGQEARLRCSPMKGHSHVYWYRQLPEEGLKFMVYLQKENIIDESGMPKERFSAEFPKEGPSILRIQQVVRGDSAAYFCASSAGRQSSNYGYTFGSGTRLTVV.

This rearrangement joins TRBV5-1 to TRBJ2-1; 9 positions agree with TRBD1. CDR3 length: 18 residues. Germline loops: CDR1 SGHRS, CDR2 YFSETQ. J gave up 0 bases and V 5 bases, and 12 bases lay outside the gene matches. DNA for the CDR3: TGCGCCAGCAGTCGGGCCGGTGGGACAGGGCTCTCCTACAATGAGCAGTTCTTC. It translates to CASSRAGGTGLSYNEQFF.

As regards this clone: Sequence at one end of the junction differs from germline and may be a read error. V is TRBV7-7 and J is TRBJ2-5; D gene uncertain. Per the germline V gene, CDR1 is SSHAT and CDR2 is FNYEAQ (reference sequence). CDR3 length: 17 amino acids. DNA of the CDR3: TGTGCTAGCAGCTTCTCCTTTGGATTAGGGTACCAAGAGACCCAGTACTTC. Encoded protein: CASSFSFGLGYQETQYF.

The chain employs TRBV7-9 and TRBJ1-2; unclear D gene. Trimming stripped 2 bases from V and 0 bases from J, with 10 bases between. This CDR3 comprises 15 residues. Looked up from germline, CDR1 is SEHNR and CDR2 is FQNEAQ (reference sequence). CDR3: CASSLSGSSNYGYTF. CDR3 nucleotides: TGTGCCAGCAGCTTAAGCGGATCCTCTAACTATGGCTACACCTTC.

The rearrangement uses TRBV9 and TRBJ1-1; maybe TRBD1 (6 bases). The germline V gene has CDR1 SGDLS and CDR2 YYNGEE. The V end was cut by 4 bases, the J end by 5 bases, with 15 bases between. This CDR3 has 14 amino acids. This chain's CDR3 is CASSPTTGRTEAFF. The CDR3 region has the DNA TGTGCCAGCAGCCCCACGACAGGTCGGACTGAAGCTTTCTTT.

This CDR3 is CASSEVRASVYEQYF. CDR3 DNA sequence: TGCGCCAGCAGTGAAGTCAGGGCGTCGGTCTACGAGCAGTACTTC. This sequence joins TRBV10-1 and TRBJ2-7; D possibly corresponds to TRBD1 (5 bases). CDR1 WNHNN and CDR2 SYGVQD come from the germline V gene (reference sequence). This CDR3 has 15 amino acids. Between the trimmed V and J ends, which lost 3 bases and 3 bases, there was a span of 15 bases.

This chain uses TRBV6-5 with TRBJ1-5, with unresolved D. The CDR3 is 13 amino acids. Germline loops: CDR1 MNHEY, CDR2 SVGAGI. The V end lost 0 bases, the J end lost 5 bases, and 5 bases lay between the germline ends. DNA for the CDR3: TGTGCCAGCAGTTACTCGGAATATCAGCCCCAGCATTTT. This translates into CASSYSEYQPQHF.

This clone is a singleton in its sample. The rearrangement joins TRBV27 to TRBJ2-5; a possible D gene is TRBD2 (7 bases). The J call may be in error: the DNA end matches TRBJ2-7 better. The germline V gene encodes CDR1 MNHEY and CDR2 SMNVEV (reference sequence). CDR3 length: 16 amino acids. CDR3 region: CASTPMGGADSYEQYF. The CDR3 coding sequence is TGTGCCAGCACCCCTATGGGGGGGGCCGACTCCTACGAGCAGTACTTC.

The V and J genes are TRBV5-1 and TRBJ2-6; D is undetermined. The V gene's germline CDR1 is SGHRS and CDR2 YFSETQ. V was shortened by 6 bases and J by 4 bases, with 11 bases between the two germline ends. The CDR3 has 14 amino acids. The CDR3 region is CASTPDGGANVLTF. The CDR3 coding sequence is TGCGCCAGCACCCCGGACGGCGGGGCCAACGTCCTGACTTTC.

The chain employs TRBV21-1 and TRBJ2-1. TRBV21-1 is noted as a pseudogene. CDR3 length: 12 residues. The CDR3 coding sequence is TGTGCCAGCAGGAAACGTCCCGGGACGGTTATCTTC. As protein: CASRKRPGTVIF.

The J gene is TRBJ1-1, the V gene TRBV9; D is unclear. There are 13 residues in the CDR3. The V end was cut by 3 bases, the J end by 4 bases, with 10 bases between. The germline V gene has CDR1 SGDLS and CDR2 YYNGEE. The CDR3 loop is CASSDPLGTEAFF. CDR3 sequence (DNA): TGTGCCAGCAGCGACCCGCTGGGCACTGAAGCTTTCTTT.

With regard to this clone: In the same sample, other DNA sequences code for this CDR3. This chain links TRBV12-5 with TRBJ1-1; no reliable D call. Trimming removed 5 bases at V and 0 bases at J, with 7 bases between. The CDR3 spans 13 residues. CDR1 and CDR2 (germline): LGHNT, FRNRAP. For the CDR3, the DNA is TGTGCTAGTGGTCTACAAATGAACACTGAAGCTTTCTTT. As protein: CASGLQMNTEAFF.

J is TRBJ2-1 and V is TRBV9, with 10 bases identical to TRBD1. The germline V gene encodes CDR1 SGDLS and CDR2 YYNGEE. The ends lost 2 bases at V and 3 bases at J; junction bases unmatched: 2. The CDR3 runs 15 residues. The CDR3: CASSVTGGGYNEQFF. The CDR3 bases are TGTGCCAGCAGCGTGACAGGGGGCGGCTACAATGAGCAGTTCTTC.

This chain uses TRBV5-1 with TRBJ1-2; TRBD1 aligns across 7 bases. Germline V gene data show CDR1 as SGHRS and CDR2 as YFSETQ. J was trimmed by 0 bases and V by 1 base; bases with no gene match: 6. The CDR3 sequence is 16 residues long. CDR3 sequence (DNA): TGCGCCAGCAGCTTGACGGGGGACAGAGCTAACTATGGCTACACCTTC. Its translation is CASSLTGDRANYGYTF.

The CDR3 loop is CASSEMRGAPGHQPQHF. CDR3 bases: TGCGCCAGCAGTGAAATGCGAGGAGCCCCTGGTCATCAGCCCCAGCATTTT. The V call is TRBV10-2, the J call TRBJ1-5; D is unresolved. Germline CDR1 WSHSY, CDR2 SAAADI. Trimming took off 3 bases at V and 5 bases at J, with 20 bases between the two ends. The CDR3 covers 17 residues.

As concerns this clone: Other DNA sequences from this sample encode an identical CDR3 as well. The CDR3 loop reads CASSLGLDEQYF. The CDR3 DNA is TGCGCCAGCAGCTTGGGACTTGACGAGCAGTACTTC. The rearrangement joins TRBV5-1 to TRBJ2-7, with D hard to call. CDR1 and CDR2 (germline): SGHRS, YFSETQ. The V end lost 0 bases, the J end lost 5 bases, and 6 bases lay between the germline ends. This CDR3 has 12 amino acids. Using reference TRBV5-1 and TRBJ2-7 for the parts outside the CDR3, the full variable domain is KAGVTQTPRYLIKTRGQQVTLSCSPISGHRSVSWYQQTPGQGLQFLFEYFSETQRNKGNFPGRFSGRQFSNSRSEMNVSTLELGDSALYLCASSLGLDEQYFGPGTRLTVT.

The chain's CDR3 is CASSQKAPTGRRCGNQPQHF. The CDR3 bases are TGCGCCAGCAGTCAAAAAGCCCCGACAGGGCGTAGATGTGGCAATCAGCCCCAGCATTTT. The gene calls are TRBV23-1 and TRBJ1-5, with TRBD1 matching over 7 bases. TRBV23-1 is recorded as an ORF, its role being uncertain. The V and J ends lost 2 bases and 2 bases, in that order; junction bases with no gene match: 18. The CDR3 contains 20 residues.

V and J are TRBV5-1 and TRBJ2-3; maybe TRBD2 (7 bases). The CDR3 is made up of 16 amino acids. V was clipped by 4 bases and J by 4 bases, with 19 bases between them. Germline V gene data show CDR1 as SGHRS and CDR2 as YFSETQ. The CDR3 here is CASSRATSEGADTQYF. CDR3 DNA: TGCGCCAGCAGCCGGGCTACTAGCGAGGGGGCAGATACGCAGTATTTT.

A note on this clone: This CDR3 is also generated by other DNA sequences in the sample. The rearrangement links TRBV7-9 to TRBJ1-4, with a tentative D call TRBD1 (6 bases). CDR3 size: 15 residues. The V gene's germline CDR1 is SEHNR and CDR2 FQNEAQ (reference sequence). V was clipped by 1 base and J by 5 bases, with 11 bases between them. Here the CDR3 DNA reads TGTGCCAGCAGCTTAGATCAGGGGCGAAATGAAAAACTGTTTTTT. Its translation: CASSLDQGRNEKLFF.

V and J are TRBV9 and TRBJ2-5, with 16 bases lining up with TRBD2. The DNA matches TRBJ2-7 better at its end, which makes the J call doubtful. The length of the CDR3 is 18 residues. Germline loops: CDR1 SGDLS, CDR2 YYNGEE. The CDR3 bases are TGTGCCAGCAGCGAGGGACTAGCGGGGGGGCCTTGGTCCTACGAGCAGTACTTC. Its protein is CASSEGLAGGPWSYEQYF.

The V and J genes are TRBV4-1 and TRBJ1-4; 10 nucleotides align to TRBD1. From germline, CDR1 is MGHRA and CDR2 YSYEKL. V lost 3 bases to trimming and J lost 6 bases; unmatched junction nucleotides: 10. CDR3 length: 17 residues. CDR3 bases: TGCGCCAGCAGCCATCGACAGGGGGCGGACTTGGATGAAAAACTGTTTTTT. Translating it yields CASSHRQGADLDEKLFF.